The TCR beta chain under discussion was sequenced for a study of beta chain features in type 1 diabetes. Study-level findings and limits: Moderately but significantly shorter TCRB CDR3s were found in Type 1 diabetes patients in all four CD4+ subsets. High-TCR-expressing cells could be over-represented by cDNA sequencing. In type 1 diabetes patients, VDJ junctions had fewer insertions; deletions at these junctions were more frequent.

Per germline, CDR1 SGDLS and CDR2 YYNGEE. The V and J ends lost 4 bases and 5 bases, in that order; junction bases with no gene match: 3. This CDR3 has 14 amino acids. Of the isolated RNA, all was reverse transcribed, and so the sequenced material was expressed TCRB transcripts. Only in-frame clones appear in the TCRdb table, and some are missing; sequencing was by immunoSEQ multiplex PCR. Of roughly 260,000 clones in the sample, 9.5% to 13% are singletons; the top ten hold around 0.015%. Turning to this clone: Its antigen remains unidentified.

The specimen sequenced was naive CD4+ T cells from blood. The sequence derives from a man younger than 40 with type 1 diabetes. The chain couples TRBV9 to TRBJ2-3, with 11 positions matching TRBD1. The CDR3 spells CASSPGQGVDTQYF. CDR3 DNA: TGTGCCAGCAGCCCGGGACAGGGGGTAGATACGCAGTATTTT.